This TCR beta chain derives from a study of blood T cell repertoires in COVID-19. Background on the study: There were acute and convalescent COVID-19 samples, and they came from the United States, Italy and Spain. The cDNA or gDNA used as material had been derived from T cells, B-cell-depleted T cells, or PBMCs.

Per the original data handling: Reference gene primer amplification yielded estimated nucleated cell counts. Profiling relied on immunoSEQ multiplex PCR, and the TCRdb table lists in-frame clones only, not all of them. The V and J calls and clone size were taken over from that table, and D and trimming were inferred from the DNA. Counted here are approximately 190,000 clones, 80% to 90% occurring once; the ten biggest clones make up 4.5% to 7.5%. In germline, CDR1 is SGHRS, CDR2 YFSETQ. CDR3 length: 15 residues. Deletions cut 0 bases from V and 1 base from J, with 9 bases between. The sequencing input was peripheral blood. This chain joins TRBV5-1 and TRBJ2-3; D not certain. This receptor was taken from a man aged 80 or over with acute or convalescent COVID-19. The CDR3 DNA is TGCGCCAGCAGCTTGGCCGTTACTGGCACAGATACGCAGTATTTT. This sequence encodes CASSLAVTGTDTQYF. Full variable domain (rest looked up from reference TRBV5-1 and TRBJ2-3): KAGVTQTPRYLIKTRGQQVTLSCSPISGHRSVSWYQQTPGQGLQFLFEYFSETQRNKGNFPGRFSGRQFSNSRSEMNVSTLELGDSALYLCASSLAVTGTDTQYFGPGTRLTVL.